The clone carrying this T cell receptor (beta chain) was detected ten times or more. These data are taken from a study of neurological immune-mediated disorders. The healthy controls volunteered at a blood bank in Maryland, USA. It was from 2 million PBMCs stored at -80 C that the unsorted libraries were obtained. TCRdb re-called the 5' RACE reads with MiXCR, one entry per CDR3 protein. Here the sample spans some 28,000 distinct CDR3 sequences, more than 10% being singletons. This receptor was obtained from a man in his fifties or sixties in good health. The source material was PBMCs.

For the CDR3, the DNA is TGTGCCAGCAGCCCCCCCACAGATACGCAGTATTTT. This gives the protein CASSPPTDTQYF. The chain is built from TRBV3-1 and TRBJ2-3; no clear D. The CDR3 is made up of 12 amino acids. Germline CDR1 LGHDT, CDR2 YNNKEL (reference sequence). V was clipped by 4 bases and J by 2 bases, with 4 bases between them.